This T cell receptor beta chain was documented in a study of blood T cell repertoires in COVID-19. In the study overall: Samples representing acute and convalescent COVID-19 were sourced from the United States, Italy and Spain. T cells, B-cell-depleted T cells, or PBMCs provided the cDNA or gDNA that served as material.

V gave up 7 bases and J gave up 4 bases, with 13 bases separating them. This CDR3 has 13 amino acids. Germline-derived CDR1 and CDR2 are SNHLY and FYNNEI. Authors' processing steps: Reference gene primer amplification in the assay estimated nucleated cell counts. Method: immunoSEQ multiplex PCR; TCRdb's copy keeps in-frame clones and lacks some. D and trimming come from the DNA, and the V and J calls and clone size come from that table. The table shows over 85,000 clones, with 80% to 90% occurring only once. This TCR was recovered from a human donor in a cohort sampled during active COVID-19. This chain links TRBV2 with TRBJ1-1; no definite D call. Source material: peripheral blood. This CDR3 is CASNGGSGTEAFF. The CDR3 nucleotides are TGTGCCAGCAACGGTGGTTCTGGCACTGAAGCTTTCTTT.